The clone carrying this T cell receptor beta chain has at least ten counts. The antigen is undetermined. These data originate in a study of T cell repertoires in cytomegalovirus infection. Turning to the study itself: It was the public TCR beta signatures that indicated both CMV infection and matching HLA type. Whole-study findings and limits: HLA-C-restricted TCR beta clonotypes specific for CMV led the ex vivo response. Cumulative public TCR beta family frequency identified carriers of CMV plus the relevant HLA.

TCRdb redid the calling of the reads with MiXCR, one entry per CDR3 protein. The table lists approximately 250,000 distinct CDR3 sequences, around 12% of them singletons. The V and J ends lost 5 bases and 2 bases, in that order; junction bases with no gene match: 8. The V gene's germline CDR1 is SEHNR and CDR2 FQNEAQ (reference sequence). The CDR3 sequence is 16 residues long. The chain joins TRBV7-9 to TRBJ2-1; TRBD2 matches 8 bases. The TCR comes from a human donor in good health (CMV status not recorded). Some clones in this sample may be carry-over from other donors' samples. Specimen: PBMCs. In nucleotides, the CDR3 is TGTGCCAGCAGCCGATCTAGCGGGTATGCCTACAATGAGCAGTTCTTC. This codes for CASSRSSGYAYNEQFF.